This T cell receptor beta chain was identified during a study of PD-1 blockade in classical Hodgkin lymphoma. Overall study results and limits: Newly diagnosed patients had diversity similar to the baseline diversity of complete responders.

The CDR3 sequence is 14 residues long. The V gene lost 3 bases and the J gene lost 0 bases, with 6 bases spanning the gap. Germline CDR1 SGHVS, CDR2 FNYEAQ. This table comes from immunoSEQ multiplex PCR, and its TCRdb copy is limited to in-frame clones, with some not included. Among around 15,000 clones listed, roughly 63% were seen once. About this clone: The antigen remains unidentified.

All patients relapsed after autologous stem cell transplantation, and brentuximab vedotin exposure varied. This specimen consisted of peripheral blood mononuclear cells (PBMCs), obtained before the second cycle of nivolumab. The receptor was isolated from a human donor with classical Hodgkin lymphoma. V is TRBV7-6 and J is TRBJ1-5, with unresolved D. The CDR3 here is CASSLGNSNQPQHF. The CDR3 DNA sequence: TGTGCCAGCAGCTTGGGCAATAGCAATCAGCCCCAGCATTTT. The full variable domain, its missing parts supplied by reference TRBV7-6 and TRBJ1-5, is GAGVSQSPRYKVTKRGQDVALRCDPISGHVSLYWYRQALGQGPEFLTYFNYEAQQDKSGLPNDRFSAERPEGSISTLTIQRTEQRDSAMYRCASSLGNSNQPQHFGDGTRLSIL.